There are a few counts of the clone carrying this TCR beta chain. Antigen specificity is unknown. CDR3 length: 13 residues. Germline values: CDR1 MNHEY, CDR2 SVGAGI. J lost 7 bases, V lost 2 bases, and 4 bases had no gene match. This record comes from a study of vaccination and CD4 T cells after COVID-19. About the study: Diagnosis preceded the drawing of post-COVID samples by a median around 100 days (range 35 to 161). At a median around 65 days (range 14 to 241) after dose two, post-vaccine samples were obtained.

Sequenced with the Oncomine TCR Beta short-read assay was DNA taken from cultured CD4+ T cells. TCRdb reprocessed the PCR reads via MiXCR and lists one record per CDR3 protein. The sample has 10,000 to 15,000 distinct CDR3 sequences, more than 40% seen once; the top ten hold 20% to 25%. The treatment is: 10-day PBMC culture with coronavirus spike peptide pools or control peptides (ViraFEST assay). The ViraFEST method relied on peptide pools to expand antigen-specific T cells, followed by TCR sequencing. Roughly 2.1 million PBMCs went into each well for culture with around 10 IU/ml IL-2 and about 10 ug/ml peptide pools.

Sequencing was carried out using CD4+ T cells from blood, cultured in vitro. This chain uses TRBV6-5 with TRBJ1-2; 7 bases agree with TRBD1. This receptor was obtained from a human donor who had recovered from COVID-19. CDR3 loop: CASSYRAGGGYTF. CDR3 sequence (DNA): TGTGCCAGCAGTTACAGGGCAGGGGGTGGCTACACCTTC.